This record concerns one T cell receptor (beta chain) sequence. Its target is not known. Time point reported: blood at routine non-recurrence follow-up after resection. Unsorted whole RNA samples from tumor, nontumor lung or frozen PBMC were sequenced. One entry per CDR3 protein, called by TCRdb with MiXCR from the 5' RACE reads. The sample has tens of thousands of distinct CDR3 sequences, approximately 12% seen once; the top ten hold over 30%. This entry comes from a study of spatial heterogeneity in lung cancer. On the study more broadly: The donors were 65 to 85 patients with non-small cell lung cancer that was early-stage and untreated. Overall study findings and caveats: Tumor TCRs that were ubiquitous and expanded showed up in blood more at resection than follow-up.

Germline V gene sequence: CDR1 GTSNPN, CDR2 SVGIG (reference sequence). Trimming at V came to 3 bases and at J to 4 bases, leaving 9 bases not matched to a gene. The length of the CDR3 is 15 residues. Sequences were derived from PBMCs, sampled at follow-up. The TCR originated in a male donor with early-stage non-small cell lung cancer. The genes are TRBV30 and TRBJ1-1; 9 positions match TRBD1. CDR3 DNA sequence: TGTGCCTGGAGCCCCCGGGACAGGGAAGGCACTGAAGCTTTCTTT. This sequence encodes CAWSPRDREGTEAFF.